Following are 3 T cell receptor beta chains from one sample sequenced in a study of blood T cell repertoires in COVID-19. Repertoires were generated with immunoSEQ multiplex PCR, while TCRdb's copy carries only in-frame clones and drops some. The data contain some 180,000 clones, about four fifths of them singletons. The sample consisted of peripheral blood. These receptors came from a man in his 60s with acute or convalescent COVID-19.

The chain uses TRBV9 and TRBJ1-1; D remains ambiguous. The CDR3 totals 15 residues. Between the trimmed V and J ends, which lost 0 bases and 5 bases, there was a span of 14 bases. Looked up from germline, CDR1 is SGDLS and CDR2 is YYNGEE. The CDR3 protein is CASSVDGARRTEAFF. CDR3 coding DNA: TGTGCCAGCAGCGTAGATGGTGCTCGGAGGACTGAAGCTTTCTTT.

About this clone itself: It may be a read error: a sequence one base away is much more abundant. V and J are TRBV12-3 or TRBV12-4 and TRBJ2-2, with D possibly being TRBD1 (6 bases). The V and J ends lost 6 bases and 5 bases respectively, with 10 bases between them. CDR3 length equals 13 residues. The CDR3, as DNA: TGTGCCAGCAGATCAACAGGGACCGGGGAGCTGTTTTTT. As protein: CASRSTGTGELFF.

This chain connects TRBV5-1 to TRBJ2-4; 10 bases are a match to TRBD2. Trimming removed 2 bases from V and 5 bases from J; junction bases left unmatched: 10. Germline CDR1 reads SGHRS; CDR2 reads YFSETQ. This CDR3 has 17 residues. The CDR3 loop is CASSFPAGGRGENIQYF. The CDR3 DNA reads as TGCGCCAGCAGCTTCCCAGCGGGAGGGCGGGGGGAAAACATTCAGTACTTC. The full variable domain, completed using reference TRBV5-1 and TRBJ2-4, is KAGVTQTPRYLIKTRGQQVTLSCSPISGHRSVSWYQQTPGQGLQFLFEYFSETQRNKGNFPGRFSGRQFSNSRSEMNVSTLELGDSALYLCASSFPAGGRGENIQYFGAGTRLSVL.